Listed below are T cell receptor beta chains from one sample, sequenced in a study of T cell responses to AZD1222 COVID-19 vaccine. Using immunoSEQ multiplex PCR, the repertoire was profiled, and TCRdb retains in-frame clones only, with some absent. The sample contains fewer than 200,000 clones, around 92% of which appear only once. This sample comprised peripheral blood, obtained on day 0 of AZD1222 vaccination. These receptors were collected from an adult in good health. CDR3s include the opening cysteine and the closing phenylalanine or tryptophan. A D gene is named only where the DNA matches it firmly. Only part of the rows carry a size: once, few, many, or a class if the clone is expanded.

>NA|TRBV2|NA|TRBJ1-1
CASSASTWPDTEAFF
TGTGCCAGCAGTGCGAGCACCTGGCCAGACACTGAAGCTTTCTTT
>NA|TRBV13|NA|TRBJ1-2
CASSSPGAGYGYTF
TGTGCCAGCAGCTCCCCAGGGGCTGGATATGGCTACACCTTC
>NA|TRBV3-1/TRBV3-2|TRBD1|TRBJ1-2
CASSGTGDWVNYGYTF
TGTGCCAGCAGCGGGACAGGGGATTGGGTCAACTATGGCTACACCTTC
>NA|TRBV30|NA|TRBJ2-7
CAWSTGTSGEQYF
TGTGCCTGGTCAACCGGGACATCCGGTGAGCAGTACTTC
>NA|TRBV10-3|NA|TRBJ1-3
CAISAIQGLKSGNTIYF
TGTGCCATCAGTGCGATACAGGGCTTAAAGTCTGGAAACACCATATATTTT
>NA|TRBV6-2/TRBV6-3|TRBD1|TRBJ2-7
CASSYSGLTGDEQYF
TGTGCCAGCAGTTACTCGGGCCTCACAGGGGACGAGCAGTACTTC
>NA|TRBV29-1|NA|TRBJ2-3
CSVAQAASTDTQYF
TGCAGCGTTGCGCAAGCGGCTAGCACAGATACGCAGTATTTT
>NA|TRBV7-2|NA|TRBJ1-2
CASSLVWGADSGYTF
TGTGCCAGCAGCTTAGTATGGGGGGCTGACAGTGGCTACACCTTC
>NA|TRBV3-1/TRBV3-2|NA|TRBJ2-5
CASSQDLRGGAKQETQYF
TGTGCCAGCAGCCAAGATCTGAGGGGGGGGGCCAAACAAGAGACCCAGTACTTC
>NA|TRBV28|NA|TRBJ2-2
CASMEGNTGELFF
TGTGCCAGCATGGAGGGTAACACCGGGGAGCTGTTTTTT
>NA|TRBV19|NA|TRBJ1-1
CASKSGMNTEAFF
TGTGCCAGTAAATCAGGAATGAACACTGAAGCTTTCTTT
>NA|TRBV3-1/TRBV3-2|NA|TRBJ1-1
CASSQAPEGTEAFF
TGTGCCAGCAGCCAAGCGCCGGAAGGCACTGAAGCTTTCTTT
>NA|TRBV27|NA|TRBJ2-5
CASNRVFRADVDLTWETQYF
TGTGCCAGCAACCGGGTATTCCGAGCCGACGTGGACCTTACATGGGAGACCCAGTACTTC
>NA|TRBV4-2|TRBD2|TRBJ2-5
CASSQEPGGGETQYF
TGTGCCAGCAGCCAAGAGCCGGGGGGAGGGGAGACCCAGTACTTC
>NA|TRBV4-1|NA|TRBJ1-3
CASSQDSGGAGNTIYF
TGCGCCAGCAGCCAAGATAGCGGGGGAGCTGGAAACACCATATATTTT
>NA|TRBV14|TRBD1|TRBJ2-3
CASSQNRGLADTQYF
TGTGCCAGCAGCCAAAACAGGGGGCTGGCAGATACGCAGTATTTT
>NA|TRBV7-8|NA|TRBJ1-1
CASSLGFTEAFF
TGTGCCAGCAGCTTAGGGTTTACTGAAGCTTTCTTT
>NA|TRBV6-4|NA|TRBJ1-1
CASSEGASTEAFF
TGTGCCAGCAGTGAGGGGGCCAGTACTGAAGCTTTCTTT
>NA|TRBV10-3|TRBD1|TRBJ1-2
CAITPGQDYGYTF
TGTGCCATCACCCCGGGACAGGACTATGGCTACACCTTC
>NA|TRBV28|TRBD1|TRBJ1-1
CASTGQGAPENTEAFF
TGTGCCAGCACGGGACAGGGGGCACCTGAGAACACTGAAGCTTTCTTT
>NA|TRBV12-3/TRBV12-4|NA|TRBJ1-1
CASTHRGIPEAFF
TGTGCCAGCACCCATAGGGGGATCCCTGAAGCTTTCTTT
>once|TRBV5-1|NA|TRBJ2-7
CASSFDRSYEQYF
TGCGCCAGCAGCTTCGACAGGTCCTACGAGCAGTACTTC
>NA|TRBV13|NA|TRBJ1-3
CASSLGSDSGNTIYF
TGTGCCAGCAGCTTAGGGTCGGACTCTGGAAACACCATATATTTT
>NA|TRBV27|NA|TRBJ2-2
CATQGTGELFF
TGTGCCACCCAGGGGACCGGGGAGCTGTTTTTT